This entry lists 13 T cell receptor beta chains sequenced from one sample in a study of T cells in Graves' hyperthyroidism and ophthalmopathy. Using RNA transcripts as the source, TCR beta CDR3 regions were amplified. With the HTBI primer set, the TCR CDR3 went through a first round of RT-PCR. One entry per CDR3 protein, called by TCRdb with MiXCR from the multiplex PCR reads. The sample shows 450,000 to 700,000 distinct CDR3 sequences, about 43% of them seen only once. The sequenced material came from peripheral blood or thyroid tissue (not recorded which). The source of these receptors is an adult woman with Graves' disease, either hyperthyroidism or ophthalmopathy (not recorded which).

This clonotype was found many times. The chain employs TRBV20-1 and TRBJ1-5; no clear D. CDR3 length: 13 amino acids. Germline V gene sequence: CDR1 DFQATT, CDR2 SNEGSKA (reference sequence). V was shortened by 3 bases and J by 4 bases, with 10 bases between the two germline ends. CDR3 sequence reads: CSASRTDNQPQHF. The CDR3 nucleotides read TGCAGTGCTAGCAGGACGGATAATCAGCCCCAGCATTTT.

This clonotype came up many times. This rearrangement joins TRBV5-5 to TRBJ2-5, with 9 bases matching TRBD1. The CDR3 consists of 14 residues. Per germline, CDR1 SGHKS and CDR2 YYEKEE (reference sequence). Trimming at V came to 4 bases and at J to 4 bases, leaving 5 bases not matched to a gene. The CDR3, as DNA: TGTGCCAGCAGCCCGACGACAGGGGGAGAGACCCAGTACTTC. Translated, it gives CASSPTTGGETQYF. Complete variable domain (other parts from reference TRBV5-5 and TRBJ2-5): DAGVTQSPTHLIKTRGQQVTLRCSPISGHKSVSWYQQVLGQGPQFIFQYYEKEERGRGNFPDRFSARQFPNYSSELNVNALLLGDSALYLCASSPTTGGETQYFGPGTRLLVL.

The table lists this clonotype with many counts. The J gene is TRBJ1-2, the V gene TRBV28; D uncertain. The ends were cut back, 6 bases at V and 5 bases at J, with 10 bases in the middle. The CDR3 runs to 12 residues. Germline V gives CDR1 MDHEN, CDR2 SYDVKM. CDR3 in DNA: TGTGCCAGCAGACCGGGAGGTTATGGCTACACCTTC. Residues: CASRPGGYGYTF.

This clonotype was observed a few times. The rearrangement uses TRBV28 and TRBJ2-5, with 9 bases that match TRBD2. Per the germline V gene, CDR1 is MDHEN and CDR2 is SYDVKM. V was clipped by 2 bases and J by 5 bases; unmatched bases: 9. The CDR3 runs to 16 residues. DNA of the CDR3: TGTGCCAGCAGTTTACGGCGGGAGGGCCAAGAGGAGACCCAGTACTTC. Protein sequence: CASSLRREGQEETQYF.

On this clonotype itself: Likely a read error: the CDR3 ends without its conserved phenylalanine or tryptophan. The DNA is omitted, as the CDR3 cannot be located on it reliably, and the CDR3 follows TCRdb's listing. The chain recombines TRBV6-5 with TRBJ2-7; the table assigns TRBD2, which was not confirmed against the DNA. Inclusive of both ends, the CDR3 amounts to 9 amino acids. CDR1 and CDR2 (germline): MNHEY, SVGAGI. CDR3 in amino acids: CASSWRDRG.

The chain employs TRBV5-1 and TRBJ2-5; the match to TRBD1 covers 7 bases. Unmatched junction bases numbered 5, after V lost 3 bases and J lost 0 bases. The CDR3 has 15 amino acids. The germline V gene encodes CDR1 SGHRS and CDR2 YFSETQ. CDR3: CASSSAGTDQETQYF. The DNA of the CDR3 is TGCGCCAGCAGCTCAGCAGGGACAGACCAAGAGACCCAGTACTTC. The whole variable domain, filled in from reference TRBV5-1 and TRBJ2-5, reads KAGVTQTPRYLIKTRGQQVTLSCSPISGHRSVSWYQQTPGQGLQFLFEYFSETQRNKGNFPGRFSGRQFSNSRSEMNVSTLELGDSALYLCASSSAGTDQETQYFGPGTRLLVL.

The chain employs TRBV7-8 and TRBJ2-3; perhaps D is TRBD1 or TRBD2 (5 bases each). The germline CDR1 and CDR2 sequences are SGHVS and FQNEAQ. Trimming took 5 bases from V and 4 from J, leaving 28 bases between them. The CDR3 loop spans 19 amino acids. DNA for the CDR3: TGTGCCAGCAGCCCTTACTCGTTTCGGGCCCCGGGGCGGCCAGATACGCAGTATTTT. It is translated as CASSPYSFRAPGRPDTQYF.

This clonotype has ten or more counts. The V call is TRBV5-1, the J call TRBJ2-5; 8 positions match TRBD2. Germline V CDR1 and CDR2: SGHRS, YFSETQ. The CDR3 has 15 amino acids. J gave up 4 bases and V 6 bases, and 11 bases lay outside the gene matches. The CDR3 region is CASTRTSREGETQYF. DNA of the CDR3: TGCGCCAGCACCCGGACTAGCCGGGAGGGAGAGACCCAGTACTTC.

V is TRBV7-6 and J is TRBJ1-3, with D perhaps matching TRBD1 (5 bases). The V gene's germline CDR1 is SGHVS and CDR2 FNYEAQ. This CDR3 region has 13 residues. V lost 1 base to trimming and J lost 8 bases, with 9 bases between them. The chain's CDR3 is CASSLELGDTIYF. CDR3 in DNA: TGTGCCAGCAGCTTAGAACTGGGGGACACCATATATTTT.

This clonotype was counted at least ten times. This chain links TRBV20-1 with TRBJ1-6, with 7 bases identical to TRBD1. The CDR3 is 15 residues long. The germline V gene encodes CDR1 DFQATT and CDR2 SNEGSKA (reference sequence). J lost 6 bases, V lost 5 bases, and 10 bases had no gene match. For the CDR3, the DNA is TGCAGTGCTCCCTCCAGGGGGTCTCCTAATTCACCCCTCCACTTT. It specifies CSAPSRGSPNSPLHF.

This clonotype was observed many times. The CDR3 DNA follows: TGTGCCAGCAGCATCGGTGAATCCCAGCATTTT. As protein: CASSIGESQHF. This sequence joins TRBV2 and TRBJ1-5; no reliable D call. V was pared by 6 bases and J by 11 bases, with 11 bases between. This CDR3 region has 11 residues. Per the germline V gene, CDR1 is SNHLY and CDR2 is FYNNEI.

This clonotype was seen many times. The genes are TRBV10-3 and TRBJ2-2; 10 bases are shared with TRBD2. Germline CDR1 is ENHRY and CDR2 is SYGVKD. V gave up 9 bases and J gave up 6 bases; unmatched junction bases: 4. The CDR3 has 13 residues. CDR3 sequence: CAISGTSAGELFF. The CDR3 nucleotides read TGTGCCATTTCCGGGACTAGCGCCGGGGAGCTGTTTTTT.

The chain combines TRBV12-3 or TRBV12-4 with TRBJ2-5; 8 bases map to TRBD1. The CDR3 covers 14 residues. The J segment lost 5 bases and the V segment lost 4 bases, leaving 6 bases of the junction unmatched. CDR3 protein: CASSSGTGGETQYF. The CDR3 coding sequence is TGTGCCAGCAGTTCGGGGACAGGAGGCGAGACCCAGTACTTC.